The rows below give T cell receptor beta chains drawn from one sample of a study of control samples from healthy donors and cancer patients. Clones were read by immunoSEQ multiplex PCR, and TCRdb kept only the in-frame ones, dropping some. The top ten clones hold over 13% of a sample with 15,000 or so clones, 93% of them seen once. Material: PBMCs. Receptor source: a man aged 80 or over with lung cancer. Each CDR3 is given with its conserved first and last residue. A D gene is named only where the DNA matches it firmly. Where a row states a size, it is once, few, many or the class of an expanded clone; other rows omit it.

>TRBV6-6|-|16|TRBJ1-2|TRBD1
CASSARQGATGSGYTF
TGTGCCAGCAGTGCGCGACAGGGGGCCACTGGTAGTGGCTACACCTTC
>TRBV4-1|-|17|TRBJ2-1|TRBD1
CASSPSPAGGSYNEQFF
TGCGCCAGCAGCCCCTCCCCAGCAGGGGGCTCCTACAATGAGCAGTTCTTC
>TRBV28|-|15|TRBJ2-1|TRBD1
CASSLGQGIYNEQFF
TGTGCCAGCAGTTTGGGACAGGGGATCTACAATGAGCAGTTCTTC
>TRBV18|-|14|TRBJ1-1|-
CASSPRGGATEAFF
TGTGCCAGCTCACCCCGGGGGGGGGCCACTGAAGCTTTCTTT
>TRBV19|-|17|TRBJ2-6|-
CASNRDIQPSGANVLTF
TGTGCCAGTAATAGGGACATTCAGCCCTCTGGGGCCAACGTCCTGACTTTC
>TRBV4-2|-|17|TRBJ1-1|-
CASSHAGTPTVNTEAFF
TGTGCCAGCAGCCATGCCGGGACCCCGACAGTGAACACTGAAGCTTTCTTT
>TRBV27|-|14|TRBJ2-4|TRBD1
CASKGQGAKNIQYF
TGTGCCAGCAAGGGACAGGGGGCGAAAAACATTCAGTACTTC
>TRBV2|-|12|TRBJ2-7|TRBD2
CASSGTGGEQYF
TGTGCCAGCAGTGGAACGGGAGGCGAGCAGTACTTC
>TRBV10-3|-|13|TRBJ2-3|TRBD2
CAIKTSGTATQYF
TGTGCCATCAAAACTAGCGGGACAGCCACGCAGTATTTT
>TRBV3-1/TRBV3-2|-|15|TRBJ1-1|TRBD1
CASSHHRGRKTEAFF
TGTGCCAGCAGCCACCACAGGGGGCGGAAGACTGAAGCTTTCTTT
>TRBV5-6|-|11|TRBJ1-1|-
CASSDRGGAFF
TGTGCCAGCAGCGATCGGGGCGGGGCTTTCTTT
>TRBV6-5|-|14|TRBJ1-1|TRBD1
CAVSRGGGNTEAFF
TGTGCCGTCTCTAGAGGGGGCGGGAACACTGAAGCTTTCTTT
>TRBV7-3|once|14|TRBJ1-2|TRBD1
CASGGRTGIYGYTF
TGTGCCAGTGGGGGGAGGACAGGAATCTATGGCTACACCTTC
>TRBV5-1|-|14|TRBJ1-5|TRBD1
CASSGGQGEQPQHF
TGCGCCAGCAGCGGGGGACAGGGCGAACAGCCCCAGCATTTT
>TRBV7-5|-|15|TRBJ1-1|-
CVRSSGPVGNTEAFF
TGTGTCAGAAGCTCTGGCCCCGTGGGGAACACTGAAGCTTTCTTT
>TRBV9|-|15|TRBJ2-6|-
CASSVSFGGANVLTF
TGTGCCAGCAGCGTTTCCTTTGGGGGGGCCAACGTCCTGACTTTC
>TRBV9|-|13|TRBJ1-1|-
CASSSTGATEAFF
TGTGCCAGCAGCTCAACGGGCGCCACTGAAGCTTTCTTT
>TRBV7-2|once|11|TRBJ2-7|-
CASSSTYEQYF
TGTGCCAGCAGCTCGACCTACGAGCAGTACTTC
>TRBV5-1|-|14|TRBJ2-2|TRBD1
CASSAPTGGRELFF
TGCGCCAGCAGCGCCCCGACAGGGGGCAGGGAGCTGTTTTTT
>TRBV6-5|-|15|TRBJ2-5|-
CASSYSSQWLETQYF
TGTGCCAGCAGTTACTCGAGCCAGTGGCTGGAGACCCAGTACTTC
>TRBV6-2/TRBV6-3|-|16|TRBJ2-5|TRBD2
CASSYGTSGGGETQYF
TGTGCCAGCAGTTACGGGACTAGCGGGGGTGGTGAGACCCAGTACTTC
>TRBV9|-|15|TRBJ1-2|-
CASSPQSNTIYGYTF
TGTGCCAGCAGCCCCCAGAGTAACACCATCTATGGCTACACCTTC
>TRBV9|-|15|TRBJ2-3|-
CASSVWSRGSDTQYF
TGTGCCAGCAGCGTTTGGTCTAGGGGGTCAGATACGCAGTATTTT
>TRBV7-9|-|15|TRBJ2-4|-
CASSLGVPAKNIQYF
TGTGCCAGCAGCTTAGGGGTCCCCGCCAAAAACATTCAGTACTTC
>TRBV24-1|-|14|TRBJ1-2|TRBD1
CATRGDSSNYGYTF
TGTGCCACCAGGGGGGACAGCTCTAACTATGGCTACACCTTC
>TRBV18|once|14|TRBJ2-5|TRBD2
CASSPTSGGETQYF
TGTGCCAGCTCACCTACTAGCGGGGGGGAGACCCAGTACTTC
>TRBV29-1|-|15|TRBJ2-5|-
CSVAQSRDTQETQYF
TGCAGCGTTGCCCAATCCCGGGACACACAAGAGACCCAGTACTTC
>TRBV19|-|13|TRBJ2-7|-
CASSLESNYEQYF
TGTGCCAGTAGTTTAGAGTCAAACTACGAGCAGTACTTC
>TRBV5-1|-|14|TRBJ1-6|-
CASSLGQNNSPLHF
TGCGCCAGCAGCTTGGGACAGAATAATTCACCCCTCCACTTT
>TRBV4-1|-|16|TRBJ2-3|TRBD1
CASSQGQVVSADTQYF
TGCGCCAGCAGCCAGGGACAGGTTGTTTCGGCAGATACGCAGTATTTT
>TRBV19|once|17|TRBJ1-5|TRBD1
CASSAGTGFLGNQPQHF
TGTGCCAGTAGTGCCGGGACAGGGTTTCTTGGCAATCAGCCCCAGCATTTT
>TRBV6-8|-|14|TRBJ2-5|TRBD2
CASSYSAGRETQYF
TGTGCCAGCAGTTACTCAGCGGGGAGAGAGACCCAGTACTTC
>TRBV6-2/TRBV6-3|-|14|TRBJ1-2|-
CASSSRVSGYGYTF
TGTGCCAGCAGTTCCAGGGTTTCGGGATATGGCTACACCTTC
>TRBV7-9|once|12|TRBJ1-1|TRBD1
CASRKGGPEAFF
TGTGCCAGCAGAAAAGGGGGCCCTGAAGCTTTCTTT
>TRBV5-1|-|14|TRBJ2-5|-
CASSFQGGQETQYF
TGCGCCAGCAGCTTCCAGGGCGGCCAAGAGACCCAGTACTTC
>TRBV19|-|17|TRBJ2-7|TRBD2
CASSKRKLAGAWGEQYF
TGTGCCAGTAGTAAAAGGAAACTAGCGGGGGCCTGGGGGGAGCAGTACTTC
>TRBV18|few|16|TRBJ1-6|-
CASSPRGDPHNSPLHF
TGTGCCAGCTCACCACGAGGGGACCCCCATAATTCACCCCTCCACTTT
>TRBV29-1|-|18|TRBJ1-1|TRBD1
CSVGRGTGDSKMNTEAFF
TGCAGCGTTGGACGGGGGACAGGGGACTCAAAAATGAACACTGAAGCTTTCTTT
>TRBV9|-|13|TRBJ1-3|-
CASRRPSGNTIYF
TGTGCCAGCAGGCGTCCCTCTGGAAACACCATATATTTT
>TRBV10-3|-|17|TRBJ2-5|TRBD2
CAISESGVAGVKETQYF
TGTGCCATCAGTGAGTCGGGGGTAGCGGGGGTCAAAGAGACCCAGTACTTC
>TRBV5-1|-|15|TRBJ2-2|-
CASRRVKGETGELFF
TGCGCCAGCAGGAGGGTAAAAGGGGAAACCGGGGAGCTGTTTTTT
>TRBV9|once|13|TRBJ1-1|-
CASSVGDGHEAFF
TGTGCCAGCAGCGTAGGGGACGGGCATGAAGCTTTCTTT
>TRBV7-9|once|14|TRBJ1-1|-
CASSFATADGGAFF
TGTGCCAGCAGCTTTGCTACAGCAGACGGAGGAGCTTTCTTT
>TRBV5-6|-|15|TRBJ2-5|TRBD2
CASSPNGGVQETQYF
TGTGCCAGCAGTCCTAACGGGGGGGTCCAAGAGACCCAGTACTTC
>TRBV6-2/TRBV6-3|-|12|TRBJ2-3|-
CASSLSTDTQYF
TGTGCCAGCAGCCTATCCACAGATACGCAGTATTTT
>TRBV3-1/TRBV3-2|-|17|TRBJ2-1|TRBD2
CASSPTMTSGSYNEQFF
TGTGCCAGCAGCCCGACAATGACTAGCGGCTCTTACAATGAGCAGTTCTTC
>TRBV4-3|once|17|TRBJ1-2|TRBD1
CASSQFPGTVTNYGYTF
TGCGCCAGCAGCCAATTCCCCGGGACAGTCACTAACTATGGCTACACCTTC
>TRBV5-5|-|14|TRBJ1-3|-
CASRPGGVGNTIYF
TGTGCCAGCAGGCCTGGAGGGGTCGGAAACACCATATATTTT
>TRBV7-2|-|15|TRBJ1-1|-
CASSLAVGQHPGAFF
TGTGCCAGCAGCTTAGCAGTCGGGCAACACCCTGGAGCTTTCTTT
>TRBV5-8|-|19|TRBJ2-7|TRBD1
CASSLSSGRDRGPRGEQYF
TGTGCCAGCAGCTTGAGTAGCGGTCGGGACAGGGGGCCACGCGGCGAGCAGTACTTC
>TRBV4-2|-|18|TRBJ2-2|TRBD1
CASSQSPTGLMNTGELFF
TGTGCCAGCAGCCAAAGTCCGACAGGGCTGATGAACACCGGGGAGCTGTTTTTT